The subject of this entry is one T cell receptor (beta chain). Sequencing was performed with immunoSEQ multiplex PCR; in TCRdb, only in-frame clones are kept and a portion is missing. The table lists some 400,000 clones, roughly nine tenths of them singletons. This sample stems from a study of blood T cell repertoires in COVID-19. Overall study context: T cells, B-cell-depleted T cells, or PBMCs provided the cDNA or gDNA that served as material.

V shed 0 bases and J 3 bases; nucleotides not matched to a gene: 3. The CDR3 extends over 15 amino acids. CDR1 and CDR2 from the germline V gene are MNHEY and SVGEGT. Participants had their cohort set by participant-reported clinical history. No more than 2 weeks before study entry, exposed participants had met a case of COVID-19. The chain uses TRBV6-2 or TRBV6-3 and TRBJ2-7; 9 bases fit TRBD2. The sequencing sample was made of PBMCs or T cells enriched from blood (not recorded which). This sequence originates from a woman aged 40 to 50 who had been exposed to COVID-19. The CDR3 reads CASSYSGAGGYEQYF. The CDR3 coding sequence is TGTGCCAGCAGTTACTCGGGAGCGGGAGGCTACGAGCAGTACTTC.